The rows below give T cell receptor beta chains drawn from one sample of a study of T cells in tuberculosis. TCRdb keeps only in-frame clones here, not all; method: immunoSEQ multiplex PCR. Here the sample spans about 32,000 clones, approximately 93% being singletons. The sequencing input was PBMCs. These receptor sequences come from a donor aged 10-29 years with latent tuberculosis or without tuberculosis infection. Both conserved end residues are part of each CDR3. Each record gives: J gene, D gene, clone size, V gene, CDR3 protein, CDR3 DNA. The D gene is left open where the match is weak. Clone sizes are given selectively: once, few, many, or a class where the clone is expanded.

>TRBJ2-2|NA|NA|TRBV9
CASSVAEGPGSGELFF
TGTGCCAGCAGCGTAGCGGAGGGACCGGGCTCCGGGGAGCTGTTTTTT
>TRBJ2-5|NA|NA|TRBV10-1
CASSDRIKETQYF
TGCGCCAGCAGTGACAGAATTAAAGAGACCCAGTACTTC
>TRBJ1-2|TRBD1|NA|TRBV5-1
CASSDETGPYGYTF
TGCGCCAGCAGCGACGAGACAGGGCCCTATGGCTACACCTTC
>TRBJ2-7|TRBD2|few|TRBV4-2
CASSGSGSQVNEQYF
TGTGCCAGCAGCGGTAGCGGGTCCCAAGTGAACGAGCAGTACTTC
>TRBJ2-3|NA|NA|TRBV5-4
CASSFRGRSTDTQYF
TGTGCCAGCAGCTTTAGGGGCCGGAGCACAGATACGCAGTATTTT
>TRBJ1-4|TRBD1|NA|TRBV2
CASILRTGNEKLFF
TGTGCCAGCATCTTGAGGACAGGGAATGAAAAACTGTTTTTT
>TRBJ1-1|TRBD1|NA|TRBV30
CAWSPGTVNTEAFF
TGTGCCTGGAGCCCCGGGACAGTGAACACTGAAGCTTTCTTT
>TRBJ2-7|NA|NA|TRBV7-7
CASSLAPPSSYEQYF
TGTGCTAGCAGCTTAGCCCCCCCTAGCTCCTACGAGCAGTACTTC
>TRBJ2-1|TRBD2|NA|TRBV7-9
CASSDTSGSSYNEQFF
TGTGCCAGCAGCGATACTAGCGGGAGCTCCTACAATGAGCAGTTCTTC
>TRBJ2-1|TRBD1|NA|TRBV7-3
CASSRIGQGSQFF
TGTGCCAGCAGCCGCATCGGACAGGGGAGTCAGTTCTTC
>TRBJ2-7|NA|NA|TRBV21-1
CASSRLQRDRGSREQYF
TGTGCCAGCAGCCGATTACAACGGGACAGGGGATCGCGCGAGCAGTACTTC
>TRBJ2-7|TRBD2|NA|TRBV2
CASSSSREAPSYEQYF
TGTGCCAGCAGCAGTTCGCGGGAGGCCCCCTCCTACGAGCAGTACTTC
>TRBJ2-1|TRBD2|NA|TRBV12-5
CASGFSGSNEQFF
TGTGCTAGTGGTTTTAGCGGGAGTAATGAGCAGTTCTTC